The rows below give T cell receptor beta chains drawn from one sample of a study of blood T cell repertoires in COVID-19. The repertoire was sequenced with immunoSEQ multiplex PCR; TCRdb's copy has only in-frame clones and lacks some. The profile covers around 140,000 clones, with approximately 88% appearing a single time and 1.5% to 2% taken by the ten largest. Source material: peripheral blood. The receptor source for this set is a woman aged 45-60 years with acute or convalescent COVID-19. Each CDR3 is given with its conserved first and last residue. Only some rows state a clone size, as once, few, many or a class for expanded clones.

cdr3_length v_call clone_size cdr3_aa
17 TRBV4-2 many CASSQRLIAGGLDTQYF
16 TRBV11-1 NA CASSPWRGGLTHEQFF
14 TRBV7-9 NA CASSSDRDHQPQHF
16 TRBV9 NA CASSVVHGRGTDTQYF
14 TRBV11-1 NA CASSLGRVGTEAFF
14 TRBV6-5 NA CASSYLGQAGEAFF
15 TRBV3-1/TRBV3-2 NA CASSQSQRGGLEQFF
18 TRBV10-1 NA CASSESGLAGGPTGELFF
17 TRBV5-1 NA CASSLGGLLAGGNTIYF
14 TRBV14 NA CASRPGIASGELFF
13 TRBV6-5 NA CACQTSGSDEQYF
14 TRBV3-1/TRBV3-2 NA CASSPPFGQREAFF
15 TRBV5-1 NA CASSSPQGGGTEAFF
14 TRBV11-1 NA CASSLKELNTEAFF
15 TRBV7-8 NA CASSPRDTLMAGYTF
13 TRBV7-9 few CASDPGQGIEQFF
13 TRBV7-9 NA CASTWGESGEQYF
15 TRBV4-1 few CASSNGIYSNQPQHF
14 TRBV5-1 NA CASRKQGGDTEAFF
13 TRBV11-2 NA CASSSGFAGGYTF
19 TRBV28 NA CASSPTQGSDRGGTDTQYF
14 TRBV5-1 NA CASSLRAGAYEQYF
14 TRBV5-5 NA CASSLGAGWTEAFF
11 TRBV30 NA CAWSTTTGQYF
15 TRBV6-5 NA CASSYWRGAIEKLFF
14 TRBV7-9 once CASSHANEDQPQHF
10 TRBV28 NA CASSQYGYTF
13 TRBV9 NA CASSVRQADTQYF
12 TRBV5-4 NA CASSPRSGGYTF
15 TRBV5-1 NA CASSFVVGADSPLHF
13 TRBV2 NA CASQGQGAYGYTF
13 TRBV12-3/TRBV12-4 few CASTGERFYGYTF
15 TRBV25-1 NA CASSEMTGLAGELFF
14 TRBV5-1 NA CASSPDRGPDTQYF
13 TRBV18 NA CASSPIRGDTIYF
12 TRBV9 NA CASSPLMYGYTF
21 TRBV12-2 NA CASRDDPHRAKSGLSGNTIYF
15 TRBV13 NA CASSLALAGQDTQYF
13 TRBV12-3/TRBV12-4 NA CASSLRGNTEAFF
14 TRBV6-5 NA CASSFSVSGNTIYF
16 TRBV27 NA CASSSSGGRANEKLFF
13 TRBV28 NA CASRSTGTGRNTF
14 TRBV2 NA CASSSRTGWYGYTF
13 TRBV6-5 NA CASSYSIGRGYTF
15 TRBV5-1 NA CASSLRVAQQETQYF
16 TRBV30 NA CAWDPTIPRRDSPLHF
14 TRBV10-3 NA CAIRPGQGDPPLHF
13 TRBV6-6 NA CASMTGIYTEAFF
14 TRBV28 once CASSSGGAKYGYTF
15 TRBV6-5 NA CASSYHGGIDYGYTF
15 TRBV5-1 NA CASSPTLPQDTEAFF
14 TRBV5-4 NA CATLGQGAADTQYF
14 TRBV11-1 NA CASSLAGGTDTQYF